The 8 T cell receptor beta chains below all came from one sample that was sequenced in a study of sequential checkpoint blockade in melanoma. The sample's treatment: randomized to nivolumab then ipilimumab (arm A) or the reverse (arm B). Some clones are missing from TCRdb's copy, which holds only in-frame ones; the method was immunoSEQ multiplex PCR. The sample has about 12,000 clones; about 71% are singletons. The sample was CD8+ T cells sorted from blood (inferred from file names), taken from a patient given nivolumab and ipilimumab in sequence. The receptors were sampled from a human donor with melanoma.

This clone has more than one count but fewer than ten. The chain is built from TRBV9 and TRBJ2-7, with D possibly being TRBD1 (6 bases). This CDR3 has 14 amino acids. The germline V gene encodes CDR1 SGDLS and CDR2 YYNGEE. Deletions cut 3 bases from V and 2 bases from J, with 12 bases between. The CDR3 is CASSGDNGAYEQYF. CDR3 DNA: TGTGCCAGCAGCGGGGACAACGGGGCCTACGAGCAGTACTTC.

This chain connects TRBV7-6 to TRBJ1-5, with a tentative D call TRBD1 (5 bases). Between the trimmed V and J ends, which lost 5 bases and 3 bases, there was a span of 11 bases. Germline V gene sequence: CDR1 SGHVS, CDR2 FNYEAQ. The CDR3 is 14 amino acids. The DNA of the CDR3 is TGTGCCAGCAGCGAGACAGCTTTCAATCAGCCCCAGCATTTT. Translation: CASSETAFNQPQHF.

This rearrangement joins TRBV19 to TRBJ1-1; D unresolved. The germline V gene has CDR1 LNHDA and CDR2 SQIVND (reference sequence). This CDR3 comprises 12 residues. Trimming cost V 3 bases and J 1 base, with 3 bases left between them. As DNA, the CDR3 is TGTGCCAGTAGTATCGGGAACACTGAAGCTTTCTTT. Translation: CASSIGNTEAFF.

This chain links TRBV18 with TRBJ2-1; 9 bases are shared with TRBD2. With V trimmed by 2 bases and J by 3 bases, 5 bases remained unmatched. The CDR3 extends over 16 amino acids. Germline values: CDR1 KGHSH, CDR2 LQKENI. The CDR3 reads CASSPGLASRYNEQFF. For the CDR3, the DNA is TGTGCCAGCTCACCAGGACTAGCGTCTCGCTACAATGAGCAGTTCTTC.

This clone was seen only a few times. The rearrangement uses TRBV29-1 and TRBJ2-3; TRBD2 might be the D (7 bases). The length of the CDR3 is 18 residues. The V gene's germline CDR1 is SQVTM and CDR2 ANQGSEA. The ends were cut back, 6 bases at V and 0 bases at J, with 25 bases in the middle. CDR3 nucleotides: TGCAGCGTCGTGCAACTTGGAGGGGGGGCCCTTAGCACAGATACGCAGTATTTT. Translating gives CSVVQLGGGALSTDTQYF.

The rearrangement uses TRBV11-3 and TRBJ1-1, with 7 bases identical to TRBD1. The CDR3 loop spans 15 amino acids. The germline V gene has CDR1 SGHNT and CDR2 YENEEA. Trimming cost V 5 bases and J 4 bases; bases outside gene matches: 10. Written as DNA, the CDR3 is TGTGCCAGCAGCGCCCGGACAGGTCCTACCACTGAAGCTTTCTTT. Its protein is CASSARTGPTTEAFF.

This clone came up once. This CDR3 reads CASSLMLAGPPSTDTQYF. The CDR3, as DNA: TGTGCCAGCAGTTTAATGCTAGCGGGGCCACCTAGCACAGATACGCAGTATTTT. The rearrangement links TRBV28 to TRBJ2-3, with TRBD2 matching 9 bases. Germline CDR1 is MDHEN and CDR2 is SYDVKM. The V gene end was trimmed by 2 bases and the J gene end by 0 bases; junction bases not matched to a gene: 9. CDR3 size: 18 residues.

The V gene is TRBV28, the J gene TRBJ1-5, with a possible D match to TRBD1 (5 bases). The CDR3 totals 15 residues. Trimming took 3 bases from V and 0 from J, leaving 9 bases between them. The germline CDR1 and CDR2 sequences are MDHEN and SYDVKM. The CDR3 region is CASSFAGGSNQPQHF. The CDR3 region has the DNA TGTGCCAGCAGTTTTGCCGGGGGTAGCAATCAGCCCCAGCATTTT.